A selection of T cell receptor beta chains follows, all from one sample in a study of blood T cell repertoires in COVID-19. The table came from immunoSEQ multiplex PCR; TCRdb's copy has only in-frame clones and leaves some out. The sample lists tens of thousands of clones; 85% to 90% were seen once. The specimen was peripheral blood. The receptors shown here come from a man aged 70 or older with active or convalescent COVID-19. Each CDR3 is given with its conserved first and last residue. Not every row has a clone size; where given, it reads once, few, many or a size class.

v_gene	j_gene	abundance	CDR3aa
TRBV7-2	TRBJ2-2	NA	CASSLVGLAGNTGELFF
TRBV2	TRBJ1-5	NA	CASSPQGLSNQPQHF
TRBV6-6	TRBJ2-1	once	CASSFPGTGYNEQFF
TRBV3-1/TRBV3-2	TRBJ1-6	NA	CASSQGDRGYNSPLHF
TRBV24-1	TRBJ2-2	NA	CATSRPSGANTGELFF
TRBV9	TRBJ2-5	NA	CASSVVVGGGQETQYF
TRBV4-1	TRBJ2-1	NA	CASSQAPLAKYNEQFF
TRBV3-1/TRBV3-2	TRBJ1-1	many	CASSQDFSTGGKTEAFF
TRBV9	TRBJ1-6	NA	CASSGSPGQGTNSPLHF
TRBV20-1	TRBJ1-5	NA	CSASRGSSPQPQHF
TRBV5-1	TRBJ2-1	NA	CASSGLAGRNEQFF
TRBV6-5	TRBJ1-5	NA	CASRGTNSNQPQHF
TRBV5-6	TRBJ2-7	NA	CASSGGIGLAGITRAEQYF
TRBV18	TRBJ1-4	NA	CASSPNQHLSELFF
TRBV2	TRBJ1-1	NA	CASSIRQENTEAFF
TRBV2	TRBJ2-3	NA	CASVASPGAAYTQYF
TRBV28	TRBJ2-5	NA	CAITMTDRGETQYF
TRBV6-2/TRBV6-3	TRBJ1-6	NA	CASSYLGLGNSPLHF
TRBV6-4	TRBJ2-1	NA	CASRQGLAGDEQFF
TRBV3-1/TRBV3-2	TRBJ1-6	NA	CASSPTGSRSPLHF
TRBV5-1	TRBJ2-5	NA	CASSPGDRGQETQYF
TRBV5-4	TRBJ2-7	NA	CASSTNGQGAYEQYF